The following is a TCR beta chain sequence with its context. Clones were read by immunoSEQ multiplex PCR, and TCRdb kept only the in-frame ones, dropping some. Of over 250,000 clones listed, about 70% are singletons. The sample comes from a study of blood T cell repertoires in COVID-19. Whole-study context: Samples came from the United States, Italy and Spain, spanning acute and convalescent COVID-19. PBMCs, B-cell-depleted T cells, or T cells provided the cDNA or gDNA that made up the material.

The V gene lost 3 bases and the J gene lost 2 bases, with 14 bases spanning the gap. This CDR3 is 15 amino acids long. Germline V gives CDR1 SGHRS, CDR2 YFSETQ. This TCR was recovered from a woman aged 80 or over with acute or convalescent COVID-19. The material sequenced was peripheral blood. The rearrangement uses TRBV5-1 and TRBJ1-2; the D gene is possibly TRBD1 (6 bases). In nucleotides, the CDR3 is TGCGCCAGCAGCTCCTCCTCAACAGGGAACTATGGCTACACCTTC. Amino acids: CASSSSSTGNYGYTF.